The rows below give T cell receptor beta chains drawn from one sample of a study of T-cell memory formation after mild COVID-19. MiXCR, applied by TCRdb to the 5' RACE reads, yields one record per CDR3 protein. The sample records hundreds of thousands of distinct CDR3 sequences, roughly 21% being singletons. The specimen sequenced was PBMCs or a T cell subset sorted from them (not recorded which). Receptors originate from a man between 18 and 29 years old who had mild COVID-19 (a few samples of this study predate the infection). Cell type and time point are not known. CDR3s include the opening cysteine and the closing phenylalanine or tryptophan. The D gene is left open where the match is weak. Not all rows give a size; the values are once, few, many and, for expanded clones, a class.

clone size: NA
J gene: TRBJ2-2
D gene: NA
CDR3 length: 15
V gene: TRBV6-2/TRBV6-3
CDR3 protein: CASSYSPLEAGELFF
CDR3 DNA: TGTGCCAGCAGTTACTCTCCCTTAGAGGCCGGGGAGCTGTTTTTT

clone size: NA
J gene: TRBJ2-1
D gene: TRBD2
CDR3 length: 19
V gene: TRBV6-2/TRBV6-3
CDR3 protein: CASLNRWWSSGVNHNEQFF
CDR3 DNA: TGTGCCAGCCTAAATAGGTGGTGGAGTAGCGGGGTAAACCACAATGAGCAGTTCTTC

clone size: few
J gene: TRBJ1-1
D gene: TRBD1
CDR3 length: 16
V gene: TRBV27
CDR3 protein: CASSADRGLVNTEAFF
CDR3 DNA: TGTGCCAGCAGTGCCGACAGGGGGCTCGTGAACACTGAAGCTTTCTTT

clone size: NA
J gene: TRBJ2-5
D gene: NA
CDR3 length: 14
V gene: TRBV2
CDR3 protein: CASSRRAGGETQYF
CDR3 DNA: TGTGCCAGCAGTCGGAGGGCAGGGGGGGAGACCCAGTACTTC

clone size: NA
J gene: TRBJ2-3
D gene: TRBD1
CDR3 length: 15
V gene: TRBV7-9
CDR3 protein: CASSNWDRGLDTQYF
CDR3 DNA: TGTGCCAGCAGCAATTGGGACAGGGGGCTAGATACGCAGTATTTT

clone size: NA
J gene: TRBJ2-2
D gene: NA
CDR3 length: 16
V gene: TRBV4-1
CDR3 protein: CASSQDWKGSAGELFF
CDR3 DNA: TGCGCCAGCAGCCAAGATTGGAAAGGGTCGGCCGGGGAGCTGTTTTTT

clone size: few
J gene: TRBJ2-5
D gene: NA
CDR3 length: 13
V gene: TRBV18
CDR3 protein: CASSPTGAETQYF
CDR3 DNA: TGTGCCAGCTCACCGACTGGAGCGGAGACCCAGTACTTC

clone size: few
J gene: TRBJ2-1
D gene: TRBD2
CDR3 length: 13
V gene: TRBV5-1
CDR3 protein: CASRESGGDEQFF
CDR3 DNA: TGCGCCAGCAGGGAAAGCGGGGGTGATGAGCAGTTCTTC

clone size: few
J gene: TRBJ1-1
D gene: TRBD1
CDR3 length: 15
V gene: TRBV7-8
CDR3 protein: CASSSFPTGDTEAFF
CDR3 DNA: TGTGCCAGCAGCTCCTTCCCGACAGGGGACACTGAAGCTTTCTTT

clone size: few
J gene: TRBJ2-5
D gene: NA
CDR3 length: 12
V gene: TRBV27
CDR3 protein: CASSLWGETQYF
CDR3 DNA: TGTGCCAGCAGTTTATGGGGAGAGACCCAGTACTTC